This TCR beta chain was identified during a study of shared clonotypes between healthy human individuals. Study-wide background: Three plates each covered CD4 naive and memory; CD8 naive two, CD8 memory one.

CDR3 length: 15 residues. The V gene lost 4 bases and the J gene lost 8 bases, with 19 bases spanning the gap. The germline V gene has CDR1 SGDLS and CDR2 YYNGEE. Sequencing used immunoSEQ multiplex PCR; TCRdb keeps in-frame clones, though not all of them. Here the sample spans around 240,000 clones, just over 65% being singletons. Details on this clone: Its specificity is not known.

Study-wide results and caveats: Donor scarcity curtailed the genetic and exposure-history diversity represented herein.

Sequenced sample: memory CD4+ T cells sorted from blood. Subset specified: CD45RA-negative fraction. This TCR was sampled from a man aged 25 to 45 in good health. The V call is TRBV9, the J call TRBJ2-1, with a possible D match to TRBD2 (6 bases). CDR3 nucleotide sequence: TGTGCCAGCAGCCCCCGCCTCGGACTATCGGATGAGCAGTTCTTC. Protein product: CASSPRLGLSDEQFF.